This T cell receptor (beta chain) was found in a study of T cells after yellow fever vaccination. On this clonotype: The antigen remains unidentified.

General study findings and limits: A secondary response was less intense yet reached its peak sooner, at day 5 versus 15. A minor fraction of clonotypes spanned both CD4 and CD8 compartments.

Conversion of TCR transcripts into cDNA relied on 5'RACE template switching, which added a universal primer site and UMIs. TCRdb re-analysed the 5' RACE reads in MiXCR, keeping a single row per CDR3 protein. The sample carries approximately 330,000 distinct CDR3 sequences, approximately 12% recorded once. The CDR3 runs 14 residues. The V and J ends lost 4 bases and 9 bases, in that order; junction bases with no gene match: 4. CDR1 and CDR2 from the germline V gene are MGHDK and SYGVNS. The sample here was CD4+ T cells sorted from PBMCs, taken 15 days after the yellow fever booster vaccination. This receptor was identified in a man between 18 and 35 years old who received the YFV17D yellow fever vaccine. This chain joins TRBV25-1 and TRBJ2-1; 12 bases align to TRBD2. The CDR3 coding sequence is TGTGCCAGCAGTGCCCCGGGACTAGCGGGTGAGCAGTTCTTC. Protein: CASSAPGLAGEQFF.